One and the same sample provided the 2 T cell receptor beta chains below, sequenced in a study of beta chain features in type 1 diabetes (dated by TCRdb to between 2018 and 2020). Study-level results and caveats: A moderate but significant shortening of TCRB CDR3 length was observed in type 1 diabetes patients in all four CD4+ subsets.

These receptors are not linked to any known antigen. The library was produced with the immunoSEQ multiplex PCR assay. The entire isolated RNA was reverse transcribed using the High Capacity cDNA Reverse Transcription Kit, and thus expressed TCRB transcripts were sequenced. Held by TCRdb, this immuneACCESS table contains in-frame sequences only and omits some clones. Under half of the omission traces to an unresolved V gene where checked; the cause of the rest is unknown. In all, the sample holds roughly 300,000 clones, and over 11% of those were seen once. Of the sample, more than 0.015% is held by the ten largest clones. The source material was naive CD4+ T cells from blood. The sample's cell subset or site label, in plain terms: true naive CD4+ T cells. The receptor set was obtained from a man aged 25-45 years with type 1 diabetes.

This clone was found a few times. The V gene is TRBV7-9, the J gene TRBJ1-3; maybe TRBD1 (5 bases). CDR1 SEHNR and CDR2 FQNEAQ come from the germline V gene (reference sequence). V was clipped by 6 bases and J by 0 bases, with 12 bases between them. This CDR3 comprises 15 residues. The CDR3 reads CASSRDGSSGNTIYF. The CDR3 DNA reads TGTGCCAGCAGTAGGGACGGGAGCTCTGGAAACACCATATATTTT.

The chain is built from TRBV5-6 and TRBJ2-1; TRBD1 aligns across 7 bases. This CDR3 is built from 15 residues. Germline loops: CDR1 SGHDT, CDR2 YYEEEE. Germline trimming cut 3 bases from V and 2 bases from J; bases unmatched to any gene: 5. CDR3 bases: TGTGCCAGCAGCTATGACAGGGTCCCCTACAATGAGCAGTTCTTC. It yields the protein CASSYDRVPYNEQFF. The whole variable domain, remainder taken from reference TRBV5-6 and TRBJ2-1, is DAGVTQSPTHLIKTRGQQVTLRCSPKSGHDTVSWYQQALGQGPQFIFQYYEEEERQRGNFPDRFSGHQFPNYSSELNVNALLLGDSALYLCASSYDRVPYNEQFFGPGTRLTVL.